What follows are 4 T cell receptor beta chains derived from one specimen sequenced in a study of blood T cells in healthy people across ages. Alongside a J-beta primer mix, a sample-barcoded 5' primer served in a second PCR lasting about 7 to 11 cycles. TCRdb reprocessed the 5' RACE reads via MiXCR and lists one record per CDR3 protein. Of about 1.8 million distinct CDR3 sequences listed, approximately 50% are singletons. The sequenced sample was blood. All receptors derive from a woman between 35 and 50 years old in good health.

This clonotype occurred a few times. This chain joins TRBV27 and TRBJ2-3; 12 bases agree with TRBD1. CDR1 and CDR2 from the germline V gene are MNHEY and SMNVEV (reference sequence). V lost 6 bases, J lost 8 bases, and 3 bases stayed unmatched. This CDR3 region has 13 residues. DNA of the CDR3: TGTGCCAGCAGGGGACAGGGGGCCGGTACGCAGTATTTT. Protein: CASRGQGAGTQYF.

A single count supports this clonotype. V usage is TRBV6-5 and J usage is TRBJ2-1; 8 bases are shared with TRBD2. This CDR3 has 17 residues. The V segment lost 2 bases and the J segment 8 bases; nucleotides outside the gene matches: 14. The germline CDR1 and CDR2 sequences are MNHEY and SVGAGI. In DNA, the CDR3 is TGTGCCAGCAGTTACGGCTCCTTAGCGGGGCCGGACGATGAGCAGTTCTTC. Protein sequence: CASSYGSLAGPDDEQFF.

This chain connects TRBV6-5 to TRBJ2-7; 7 bases agree with TRBD2. Germline CDR1 reads MNHEY; CDR2 reads SVGAGI. J lost 4 bases, V lost 4 bases, and 13 bases had no gene match. The CDR3 covers 16 residues. The CDR3 protein is CASSSPPGGSWYEQYF. The CDR3 DNA reads TGTGCCAGCAGTTCCCCCCCGGGAGGCTCCTGGTACGAGCAGTACTTC.

The genes are TRBV7-2 and TRBJ2-5; D not resolved. The CDR3 is made up of 15 amino acids. Deletions cut 5 bases from V and 2 bases from J, with 15 bases between. Germline V gene sequence: CDR1 SGHTA, CDR2 FQGNSA. CDR3 amino acids: CASSPDGLLQETQYF. CDR3 nucleotide sequence: TGTGCCAGCAGCCCAGATGGGCTACTGCAAGAGACCCAGTACTTC.